The 5 T cell receptor beta chains below all came from one sample that was sequenced in a study of blood T cell repertoires in COVID-19. Sequencing used immunoSEQ multiplex PCR; TCRdb keeps in-frame clones, though not all of them. The profile shows 140,000 or so clones, approximately 90% of them singletons. Source material: peripheral blood. The receptors derive from an elderly woman with acute or convalescent COVID-19.

The V and J genes are TRBV18 and TRBJ1-2; TRBD1 aligns across 9 bases. V dropped 5 bases and J dropped 4; count of bases not matched to a gene: 8. CDR1 and CDR2 from the germline V gene are KGHSH and LQKENI. CDR3 length: 15 residues. The chain's CDR3 is CASSADRGVAYGYTF. Here the CDR3 DNA reads TGTGCCAGCTCAGCCGACAGGGGGGTGGCCTATGGCTACACCTTC.

This rearrangement joins TRBV19 to TRBJ1-3; 8 nucleotides line up with TRBD1. The J segment lost 3 bases and the V segment lost 6 bases, leaving 4 bases of the junction unmatched. Germline loops: CDR1 LNHDA, CDR2 SQIVND (reference sequence). The CDR3 extends over 14 amino acids. CDR3 in DNA: TGTGCCAGTAGCCGCGGGACAGGTGGAAACACCATATATTTT. It is translated as CASSRGTGGNTIYF.

The CDR3, as DNA: TGTGCCAGCAGCCGCAGGGGTGCGGGCAATCAGCCCCAGCATTTT. It translates to CASSRRGAGNQPQHF. The rearrangement links TRBV6-2 or TRBV6-3 to TRBJ1-5; a possible D gene is TRBD1 (6 bases). V lost 6 bases and J lost 2, with 14 bases in between. The CDR3 contains 15 residues. CDR1 MNHEY and CDR2 SVGEGT come from the germline V gene.

The gene calls are TRBV18 and TRBJ1-4, with 9 bases matching TRBD1. J was trimmed by 7 bases and V by 8 bases; bases with no gene match: 8. Per the germline V gene, CDR1 is KGHSH and CDR2 is LQKENI. The CDR3 extends over 14 amino acids. CDR3 DNA sequence: TGTGCCAGCACGCCGGGACAGGGAAGTGAAAAACTGTTTTTT. Its translation is CASTPGQGSEKLFF.

In DNA, the CDR3 is TGTGCCAGCAGCTTTTCTCTAGCGGGAGAGACCCAGTACTTC. This gives the protein CASSFSLAGETQYF. The J gene is TRBJ2-5, the V gene TRBV7-2, with 8 bases that match TRBD2. The CDR3 covers 14 residues. Trimming removed 3 bases from V and 4 bases from J; junction bases left unmatched: 4. Germline V gene data show CDR1 as SGHTA and CDR2 as FQGNSA. Drawing the rest from reference TRBV7-2 and TRBJ2-5, the complete variable domain is GAGVSQSPSNKVTEKGKDVELRCDPISGHTALYWYRQSLGQGLEFLIYFQGNSAPDKSGLPSDRFSAERTGGSVSTLTIQRTQQEDSAVYLCASSFSLAGETQYFGPGTRLLVL.